Listed below are T cell receptor beta chains from one sample, sequenced in a study of response to subunit inactivated influenza vaccine. TCRdb processed the RT-PCR reads anew with MiXCR; each CDR3 protein has one entry. Of 610,000 or so distinct CDR3 sequences listed, 12% to 15% are singletons. The material was PBMCs from blood, obtained less than 13 days after vaccination. All receptors come from a man aged 50 or older who received an inactivated influenza vaccine. CDR3s include the opening cysteine and the closing phenylalanine or tryptophan. Only some rows state a clone size, as once, few, many or a class for expanded clones.

clone_size: many; v_call: TRBV5-6; j_call: TRBJ2-7; cdr3_aa: CASSFSREYEQYF
clone_size: few; v_call: TRBV28; j_call: TRBJ1-1; cdr3_aa: CASTPRLNTEAFF
clone_size: few; v_call: TRBV4-3; j_call: TRBJ1-2; cdr3_aa: CASSQDFDRAYYGYTF
clone_size: -; v_call: TRBV5-1; j_call: TRBJ1-1; cdr3_aa: CASSLTGTGNTEAFF
clone_size: -; v_call: TRBV6-5; j_call: TRBJ1-1; cdr3_aa: CASSYSYGGGTEAFF
clone_size: -; v_call: TRBV6-1; j_call: TRBJ2-6; cdr3_aa: CASNSPQQGSGANVLTF
clone_size: -; v_call: TRBV7-9; j_call: TRBJ1-4; cdr3_aa: CASSLGGGAEEKLFF
clone_size: -; v_call: TRBV6-2/TRBV6-3; j_call: TRBJ2-7; cdr3_aa: CASSPRDYSLPHEQYF
clone_size: few; v_call: TRBV28; j_call: TRBJ2-7; cdr3_aa: CASSWARGPSEQYF
clone_size: -; v_call: TRBV23-1; j_call: TRBJ2-7; cdr3_aa: CASSHPGGNHYEQYF
clone_size: many; v_call: TRBV7-9; j_call: TRBJ2-7; cdr3_aa: CASSTGGFGYEQYF
clone_size: -; v_call: TRBV20-1; j_call: TRBJ2-1; cdr3_aa: CSARERLSGRRYWNEQFF
clone_size: -; v_call: TRBV29-1; j_call: TRBJ2-5; cdr3_aa: CSVDRAGETQYF
clone_size: many; v_call: TRBV4-2; j_call: TRBJ2-7; cdr3_aa: CASSQASSGRAGEQYF
clone_size: -; v_call: TRBV12-3/TRBV12-4; j_call: TRBJ1-6; cdr3_aa: CASSQTQGSNSPLHF
clone_size: -; v_call: TRBV7-9; j_call: TRBJ1-1; cdr3_aa: CASSLVVTGGAGTEAFF
clone_size: few; v_call: TRBV20-1; j_call: TRBJ1-5; cdr3_aa: CSARTGGTNQPQHF
clone_size: once; v_call: TRBV30; j_call: TRBJ2-3; cdr3_aa: CAWSEGLAGYTDTQYF
clone_size: -; v_call: TRBV20-1; j_call: TRBJ2-3; cdr3_aa: CSAKGPVGFDTQYF
clone_size: -; v_call: TRBV5-1; j_call: TRBJ2-3; cdr3_aa: CASSPGQGAADTQYF
clone_size: many; v_call: TRBV27; j_call: TRBJ2-7; cdr3_aa: CASSLGDGPYEQYF
clone_size: -; v_call: TRBV4-2; j_call: TRBJ2-5; cdr3_aa: CASSQAAWASGVAGTQYF
clone_size: many; v_call: TRBV12-3/TRBV12-4; j_call: TRBJ2-3; cdr3_aa: CASSVQGVVGDTQYF
clone_size: -; v_call: TRBV18; j_call: TRBJ2-1; cdr3_aa: CASSTDRAHEQFF
clone_size: -; v_call: TRBV20-1; j_call: TRBJ2-3; cdr3_aa: CSASRTSGMGSTDTQYF